This TCR beta chain was sequenced during a study of identical twins. This clonotype was observed a handful of times. This CDR3 region has 15 residues. V was clipped by 3 bases and J by 0 bases, with 9 bases between them. CDR1 is SGHRS, CDR2 YFSETQ, per germline. Template switching (which added a universal primer site) was used, and cDNA carried unique molecular identifiers. Each CDR3 protein is one row after TCRdb ran MiXCR on the 5' RACE reads. The profile shows approximately 220,000 distinct CDR3 sequences, 7.5% of them singletons. The same sample was also studied in work on yellow fever vaccine responses in identical twins.

This sequence was found in a woman aged 18-29 years in good health. The specimen sequenced was memory (CD45RO+) T cells sorted from blood. The chain combines TRBV5-1 with TRBJ1-4; D remains unclear. CDR3 sequence: CASSSSGATNEKLFF. As DNA, the CDR3 is TGCGCCAGCAGCTCCTCGGGAGCAACTAATGAAAAACTGTTTTTT.